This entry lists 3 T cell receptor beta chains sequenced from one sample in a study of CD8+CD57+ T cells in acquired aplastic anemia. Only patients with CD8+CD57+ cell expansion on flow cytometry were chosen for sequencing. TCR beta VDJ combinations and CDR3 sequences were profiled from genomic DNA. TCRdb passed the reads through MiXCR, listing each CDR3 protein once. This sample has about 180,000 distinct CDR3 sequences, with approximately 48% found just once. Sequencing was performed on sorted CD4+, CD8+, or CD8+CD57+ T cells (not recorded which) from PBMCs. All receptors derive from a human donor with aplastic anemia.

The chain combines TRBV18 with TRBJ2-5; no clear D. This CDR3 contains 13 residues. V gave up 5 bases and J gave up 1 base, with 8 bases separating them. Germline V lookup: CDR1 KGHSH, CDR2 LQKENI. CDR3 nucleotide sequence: TGTGCCAGCTCAACAGCACCCCAAGAGACCCAGTACTTC. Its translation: CASSTAPQETQYF.

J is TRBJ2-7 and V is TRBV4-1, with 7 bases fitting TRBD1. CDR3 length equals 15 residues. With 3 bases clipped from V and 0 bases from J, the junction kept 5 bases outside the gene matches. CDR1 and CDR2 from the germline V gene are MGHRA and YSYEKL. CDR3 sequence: CASSQTRQGSYEQYF. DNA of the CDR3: TGCGCCAGCAGCCAGACCCGACAGGGCTCCTACGAGCAGTACTTC.

The CDR3 here is CAILGVAGGQETQYF. CDR3 coding DNA: TGTGCCATCCTGGGGGTAGCGGGAGGGCAAGAGACCCAGTACTTC. The V and J genes are TRBV2 and TRBJ2-5, with 11 bases that match TRBD2. Germline V gene lookup returns CDR1 SNHLY and CDR2 FYNNEI. This CDR3 has 15 amino acids. V lost 10 bases and J lost 2; bases outside the gene matches: 9.